The sequence of this TCR beta chain was determined in a study of blood T cell repertoires in COVID-19. This CDR3 has 15 amino acids. Trimming took 4 bases from V and 0 from J, leaving 10 bases between them. Germline V CDR1 and CDR2: LGHDT, YNNKEL (reference sequence). How the authors handled the data: The assay estimated nucleated cells by amplifying reference gene primers. Here immunoSEQ multiplex PCR was the method, and the copy in TCRdb shows in-frame clones only, minus some. The V and J calls and the clone size are those of that table, but D and trimming were determined from the DNA. The sample lists roughly 250,000 clones; 87% were seen once.

Sequenced material: PBMCs or T cells enriched from blood (not recorded which). The chain combines TRBV3-1 (or the pseudogene TRBV3-2) with TRBJ2-1; tentatively, D is TRBD1 (5 bases). The source is a woman aged 30 to 39 with acute COVID-19. For the CDR3, the DNA is TGTGCCAGCAGCCCAGGGTACAGCTCCTACAATGAGCAGTTCTTC. This codes for CASSPGYSSYNEQFF.